Presented here are 27 T cell receptor beta chains from one specimen sequenced in a study of T cells in Graves' hyperthyroidism and ophthalmopathy. The source material, RNA transcripts, was used to amplify TCR beta CDR3 regions. First-round RT-PCR of the TCR CDR3 relied on the HTBI primer set. TCRdb re-called the multiplex PCR reads through MiXCR, storing one row per CDR3 protein. The repertoire consists of 750,000 to 950,000 distinct CDR3 sequences, with around 38% occurring once and the leading ten covering roughly 8.3%. The sequencing input was blood. These receptors originate from a man aged 18-30 years with Graves' hyperthyroidism.

This clonotype was observed at least ten times. This chain uses TRBV7-2 with TRBJ1-1; D possibly corresponds to TRBD1 (5 bases). This CDR3 contains 15 residues. The germline gives CDR1 SGHTA, CDR2 FQGNSA. The V end lost 5 bases, the J end lost 1 base, and 14 bases lay between the germline ends. The CDR3 reads CASSGSGLKNTEAFF. The CDR3 DNA reads as TGTGCCAGCAGCGGCTCGGGACTGAAGAACACTGAAGCTTTCTTT. Supplemented by reference TRBV7-2 and TRBJ1-1, the full variable domain reads GAGVSQSPSNKVTEKGKDVELRCDPISGHTALYWYRQSLGQGLEFLIYFQGNSAPDKSGLPSDRFSAERTGGSVSTLTIQRTQQEDSAVYLCASSGSGLKNTEAFFGQGTRLTVV.

The chain couples TRBV19 to TRBJ1-6; no definite D call. CDR1 is LNHDA and CDR2 is SQIVND in the germline V gene (reference sequence). The CDR3 spans 14 residues. Trimming shortened V by 7 bases and J by 0 bases, and 7 bases separated the two germline ends. CDR3 sequence reads: CASTRSSYNSPLHF. The CDR3 DNA sequence: TGTGCCAGTACCCGGAGCTCCTATAATTCACCCCTCCACTTT.

This clonotype was seen a few times. This chain links TRBV7-2 with TRBJ2-7; 7 bases match TRBD2. The CDR3 length is 15 residues. Germline CDR1 and CDR2: SGHTA and FQGNSA. V was pared by 0 bases and J by 4 bases, with 6 bases of the junction left unmatched. The CDR3 DNA reads TGTGCCAGCAGCTTAGCGGCGGGAGCTCAGTACGAGCAGTACTTC. Translation: CASSLAAGAQYEQYF.

Many counts were recorded for this clonotype. The V call is TRBV10-3, the J call TRBJ2-7; D uncertain. The CDR3 is 15 residues long. Looked up from germline, CDR1 is ENHRY and CDR2 is SYGVKD. V was trimmed by 0 bases and J by 2 bases, leaving 11 bases between them. The CDR3: CAISESTLGTYEQYF. In DNA, the CDR3 is TGTGCCATCAGTGAGTCGACCCTAGGCACCTACGAGCAGTACTTC.

The table lists this clonotype with a few counts. The chain is built from TRBV4-1 and TRBJ1-1; D unclear. Trimming pared 0 bases from V and 4 bases from J, leaving 6 bases between. Germline V gene data show CDR1 as MGHRA and CDR2 as YSYEKL. The CDR3 sequence is 13 residues long. The CDR3 DNA follows: TGCGCCAGCAGCCAAGACACTAGCACTGAAGCTTTCTTT. The encoded protein is CASSQDTSTEAFF.

There are many counts of this clonotype. This chain uses TRBV5-1 with TRBJ2-7; D is uncertain. Germline V gene lookup returns CDR1 SGHRS and CDR2 YFSETQ. Trimming took off 0 bases at V and 9 bases at J, with 10 bases between the two ends. This CDR3 region has 12 residues. CDR3 nucleotides: TGCGCCAGCAGCTTGGCCGAAGGCGGGCAGTACTTC. Translation gives CASSLAEGGQYF.

This clonotype showed up just once. The junction departs from germline at one end; a sequencing error may be responsible. The gene calls are TRBV25-1 and TRBJ2-7, with TRBD2 identical over 7 bases. The CDR3 is 14 residues long. CDR1 MGHDK and CDR2 SYGVNS come from the germline V gene. The CDR3 sequence is CARGPGGSNHEQYF. As DNA, the CDR3 is TGCGCCCGCGGCCCGGGGGGTTCCAACCACGAGCAGTACTTC.

This clonotype was seen only a few times. J is TRBJ1-2 and V is TRBV7-9; no clear D. The CDR3 has 14 amino acids. V was shortened by 5 bases and J by 4 bases, with 14 bases between the two germline ends. Germline values: CDR1 SEHNR, CDR2 FQNEAQ (reference sequence). CDR3 in amino acids: CASSQHLGSYGYTF. The CDR3 DNA is TGTGCCAGCAGCCAACACTTGGGAAGCTATGGCTACACCTTC.

This clonotype occurred many times. The genes are TRBV2 and TRBJ1-4; 7 positions match TRBD1. V lost 0 bases and J lost 11; bases outside the gene matches: 6. CDR1 is SNHLY, CDR2 FYNNEI, per germline. CDR3 length: 14 amino acids. In DNA, the CDR3 is TGTGCCAGCAGTGAAGCAGGGGGCGCAGGGAAACTGTTTTTT. Its protein product is CASSEAGGAGKLFF.

A note on this clonotype: This may stem from a read error, because a much larger clone lies one nucleotide away. V and J are TRBV19 and TRBJ1-4, with D possibly matching TRBD1 (6 bases). Germline V gene sequence: CDR1 LNHDA, CDR2 SQIVND (reference sequence). The CDR3 is made up of 13 amino acids. V was trimmed by 9 bases and J by 14 bases, leaving 22 bases between them. The CDR3: CASRGRAHSLLFF. Written as DNA, the CDR3 is TGTGCCAGCAGGGGCAGGGCGCATAGTCTTCTGTTTTTT. Using reference TRBV19 and TRBJ1-4 for the parts outside the CDR3, the full variable domain is DGGITQSPKYLFRKEGQNVTLSCEQNLNHDAMYWYRQDPGQGLRLIYYSQIVNDFQKGDIAEGYSVSREKKESFPLTVTSAQKNPTAFYLCASRGRAHSLLFFGSGTQLSVL.

The chain recombines TRBV7-9 with TRBJ2-7, with TRBD1 identical over 7 bases. The CDR3 length is 16 residues. Trimming cost V 0 bases and J 2 bases; bases outside gene matches: 7. Germline assignment: CDR1 SEHNR and CDR2 FQNEAQ (reference sequence). CDR3 in amino acids: CASSLAVGDRPYEQYF. The CDR3 DNA reads TGTGCCAGCAGCTTAGCGGTCGGGGACAGACCCTACGAGCAGTACTTC.

This clonotype was picked up a small number of times. The V gene is TRBV12-3 or TRBV12-4, the J gene TRBJ1-5; the D is unclear. V lost 2 bases to trimming and J lost 4 bases, with 15 bases between them. The CDR3 length is 16 residues. CDR3 in DNA: TGTGCCAGCAGTTTATCCCCCCGCGTAGGAAATCAGCCCCAGCATTTT. The encoded protein is CASSLSPRVGNQPQHF.

On this clonotype itself: A read error may account for a junction end that differs from germline. This chain uses TRBV10-3 with TRBJ2-7; D is tentatively TRBD1 or TRBD2 (5 bases each). CDR3 length equals 14 residues. CDR1 is ENHRY, CDR2 SYGVKD, per germline. The chain's CDR3 is CASSSGRASYEQYF. In DNA, the CDR3 is TGTGCCAGCAGTTCGGGGCGGGCCTCCTACGAGCAGTACTTC.

The table lists this clonotype with a few counts. The chain is built from TRBV29-1 and TRBJ1-2; no firm D call. CDR3 size: 13 residues. V lost 6 bases and J 7 bases, leaving 18 bases between the germline ends. Germline V CDR1 and CDR2: SQVTM, ANQGSEA. CDR3 amino acids: CSVDHHETGGYTF. DNA of the CDR3: TGCAGCGTCGACCACCACGAGACGGGTGGCTACACCTTC.

The chain joins TRBV2 to TRBJ1-5; D not certain. The CDR3 has 13 amino acids. V lost 5 bases to trimming and J lost 5 bases, with 10 bases between them. In germline, CDR1 is SNHLY, CDR2 FYNNEI. The CDR3 nucleotides are TGTGCCAGCAGTTTAGCCCTATATCAGCCCCAGCATTTT. Translation: CASSLALYQPQHF.

This clonotype occurred many times. The V call is TRBV2, the J call TRBJ1-5; D might be TRBD1 (6 bases). There are 13 residues in the CDR3. Germline values: CDR1 SNHLY, CDR2 FYNNEI. V was cut by 3 bases and J by 7 bases, with 10 bases left in between. In DNA form, the CDR3 reads TGTGCCAGCAGTGAGGGGGCTGGCCAGCCCCAGCATTTT. Translating gives CASSEGAGQPQHF. Full variable domain (remainder filled in from reference TRBV2 and TRBJ1-5): EPEVTQTPSHQVTQMGQEVILRCVPISNHLYFYWYRQILGQKVEFLVSFYNNEISEKSEIFDDQFSVERPDGSNFTLKIRSTKLEDSAMYFCASSEGAGQPQHFGDGTRLSIL.

The V gene is TRBV5-5, the J gene TRBJ2-5, with D unclear. Germline V gene lookup returns CDR1 SGHKS and CDR2 YYEKEE (reference sequence). The V gene lost 3 bases and the J gene lost 6 bases, with 9 bases spanning the gap. The CDR3 contains 12 residues. The CDR3 DNA reads TGTGCCAGCAGCTCCGACTTCCAGACCCAGTACTTC. Protein product: CASSSDFQTQYF.

At least ten counts were recorded for this clonotype. The chain is built from TRBV29-1 and TRBJ2-7; possibly TRBD1 for D (6 bases). Looked up from germline, CDR1 is SQVTM and CDR2 is ANQGSEA. Trimming removed 6 bases from V and 9 bases from J, with 27 bases in between. The CDR3 contains 15 residues. The CDR3 reads CSVAPTSGTHLGQYF. In nucleotides, the CDR3 is TGCAGCGTCGCACCTACATCCGGGACACATTTAGGGCAGTACTTC.

In its sample, this clonotype was seen a few times. The gene calls are TRBV20-1 and TRBJ2-7; D assignment may be TRBD1 or TRBD2 (5 bases each). Trimming removed 6 bases from V and 2 bases from J, with 11 bases in between. The CDR3 runs to 12 residues. Looked up from germline, CDR1 is DFQATT and CDR2 is SNEGSKA (reference sequence). CDR3 loop: CSAEGPTYEQYF. CDR3 nucleotide sequence: TGCAGTGCCGAGGGACCTACCTACGAGCAGTACTTC.

This clonotype occurred many times. This sequence joins TRBV10-3 and TRBJ1-2, with D maybe TRBD1 (5 bases). V shed 0 bases and J shed 6 bases, with 14 bases lying between them. The CDR3 contains 15 residues. Germline V CDR1 and CDR2: ENHRY, SYGVKD. The CDR3 region is CAISESDSRGDGYTF. The CDR3 DNA is TGTGCCATCAGTGAGTCAGACAGCCGGGGGGATGGCTACACCTTC.

With respect to this clonotype: A read error may be the cause here, since a much bigger clone is one base away. The chain recombines TRBV7-2 with TRBJ2-2; 9 bases fit TRBD2. J lost 7 bases, V lost 5 bases, and 11 bases had no gene match. Germline-derived CDR1 and CDR2 are SGHTA and FQGNSA. This CDR3 has 16 residues. The CDR3 loop is CASSPTGGRALGELFF. CDR3 DNA: TGTGCCAGCAGCCCAACTGGCGGGAGGGCCCTCGGGGAGCTGTTTTTT.

The V call is TRBV6-1, the J call TRBJ2-5; D unresolved. The ends were cut back, 1 base at V and 1 base at J, with 7 bases in the middle. Germline V gives CDR1 MNHNS, CDR2 SASEGT. The length of the CDR3 is 14 residues. CDR3 amino acids: CASSEVGIQETQYF. In DNA form, the CDR3 reads TGTGCCAGCAGTGAAGTTGGGATCCAAGAGACCCAGTACTTC.

For this clonotype: At one of its ends the junction is not consistent with the germline gene, which may arise from a read error. CDR3 nucleotides: TGTGCCGGTAGTACCGCGTTCGGGAAGGGTTCGGACGAGCAGTACTTC. This translates into CAGSTAFGKGSDEQYF. The chain recombines TRBV19 with TRBJ2-7; TRBD2 is a possible D gene (5 bases). The CDR3 is 16 residues long. CDR1 and CDR2 from the germline V gene are LNHDA and SQIVND (reference sequence). Complete variable domain (other parts from reference TRBV19 and TRBJ2-7): DGGITQSPKYLFRKEGQNVTLSCEQNLNHDAMYWYRQDPGQGLRLIYYSQIVNDFQKGDIAEGYSVSREKKESFPLTVTSAQKNPTAFYLCAGSTAFGKGSDEQYFGPGTRLTVT.

V gene TRBV11-1 combines with J gene TRBJ1-1, with D uncertain. V was trimmed by 5 bases and J by 0 bases, leaving 10 bases between them. The V gene's germline CDR1 is SGHAT and CDR2 FQDESV (reference sequence). The length of the CDR3 is 14 residues. CDR3 amino acids: CASSIRTVNTEAFF. As DNA, the CDR3 is TGTGCCAGCAGCATTAGGACGGTGAACACTGAAGCTTTCTTT.

This clonotype came up many times. The chain uses TRBV7-9 and TRBJ1-2; no clear D. CDR1 SEHNR and CDR2 FQNEAQ come from the germline V gene (reference sequence). The CDR3 has 12 residues. V lost 3 bases to trimming and J lost 8 bases, with 10 bases between them. In DNA form, the CDR3 reads TGTGCCAGCAGCTTTGACGCTTTGGGCTACACCTTC. As protein: CASSFDALGYTF.

The chain recombines TRBV2 with TRBJ2-7; TRBD1 might be the D (6 bases). Germline CDR1 is SNHLY and CDR2 is FYNNEI. There are 14 residues in the CDR3. V gave up 5 bases and J gave up 2 bases, with 13 bases separating them. In DNA form, the CDR3 reads TGTGCCAGCAGTTCGGACCGGGACACCTACGAGCAGTACTTC. Translating it yields CASSSDRDTYEQYF.

Comment on this clonotype: The junction does not match germline at one end; this may be a read error. The rearrangement uses TRBV7-2 and TRBJ2-2, with 7 bases lining up with TRBD2. CDR1 and CDR2 (germline): SGHTA, FQGNSA. The CDR3 runs to 16 residues. Here the CDR3 reads CVSSLGASGYTGELFF. In DNA, the CDR3 is TGTGTCAGCAGCTTAGGCGCTAGCGGTTACACCGGGGAGCTGTTTTTT.